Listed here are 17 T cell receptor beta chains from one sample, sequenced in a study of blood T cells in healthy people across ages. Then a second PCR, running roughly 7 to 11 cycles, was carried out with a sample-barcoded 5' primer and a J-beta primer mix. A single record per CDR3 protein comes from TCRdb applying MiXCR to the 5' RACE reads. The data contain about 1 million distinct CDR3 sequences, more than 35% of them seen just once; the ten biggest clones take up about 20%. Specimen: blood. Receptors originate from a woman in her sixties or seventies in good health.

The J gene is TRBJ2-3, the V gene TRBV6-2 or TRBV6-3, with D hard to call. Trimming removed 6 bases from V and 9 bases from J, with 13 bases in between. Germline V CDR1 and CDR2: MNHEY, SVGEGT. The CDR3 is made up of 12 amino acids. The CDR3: CASRNAAYTQYF. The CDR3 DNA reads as TGTGCCAGCAGAAACGCGGCATACACGCAGTATTTT.

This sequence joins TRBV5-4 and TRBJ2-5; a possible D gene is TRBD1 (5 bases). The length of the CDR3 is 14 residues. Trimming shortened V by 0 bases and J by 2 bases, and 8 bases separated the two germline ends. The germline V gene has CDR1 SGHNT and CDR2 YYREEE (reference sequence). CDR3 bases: TGTGCCAGCAGCTTGGACCACAGGCAAGAGACCCAGTACTTC. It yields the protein CASSLDHRQETQYF.

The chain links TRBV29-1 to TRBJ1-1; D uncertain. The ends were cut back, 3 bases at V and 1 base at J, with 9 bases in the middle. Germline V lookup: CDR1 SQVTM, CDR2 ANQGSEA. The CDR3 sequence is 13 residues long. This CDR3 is CSVDPTANTEAFF. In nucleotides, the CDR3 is TGCAGCGTTGACCCTACAGCGAACACTGAAGCTTTCTTT.

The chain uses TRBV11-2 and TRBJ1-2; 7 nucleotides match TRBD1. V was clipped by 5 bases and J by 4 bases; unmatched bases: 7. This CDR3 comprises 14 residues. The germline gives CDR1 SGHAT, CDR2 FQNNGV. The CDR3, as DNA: TGTGCCAGCAGCGTCGACAGGGTTCGCTATGGCTACACCTTC. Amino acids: CASSVDRVRYGYTF.

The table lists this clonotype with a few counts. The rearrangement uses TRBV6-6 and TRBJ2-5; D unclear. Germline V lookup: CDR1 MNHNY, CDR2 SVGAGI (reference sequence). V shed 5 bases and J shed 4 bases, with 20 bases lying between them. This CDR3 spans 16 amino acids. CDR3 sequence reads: CASSPGRALGLETQYF. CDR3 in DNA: TGTGCCAGCAGTCCAGGACGAGCTTTAGGGTTAGAGACCCAGTACTTC.

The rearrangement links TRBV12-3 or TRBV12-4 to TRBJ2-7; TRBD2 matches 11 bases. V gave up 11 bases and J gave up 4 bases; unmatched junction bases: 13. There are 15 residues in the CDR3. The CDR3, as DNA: TGTGCCGGTGCTGGGGTAGCGGGAGGGCCGTACGAGCAGTACTTC. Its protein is CAGAGVAGGPYEQYF.

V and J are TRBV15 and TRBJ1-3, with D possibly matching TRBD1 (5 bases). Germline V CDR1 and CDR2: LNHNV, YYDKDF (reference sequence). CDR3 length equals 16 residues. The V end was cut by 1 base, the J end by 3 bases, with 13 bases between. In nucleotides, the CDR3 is TGTGCCACCAGCAGAGTACGGGACCCTCTTGGAAACACCATATATTTT. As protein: CATSRVRDPLGNTIYF.

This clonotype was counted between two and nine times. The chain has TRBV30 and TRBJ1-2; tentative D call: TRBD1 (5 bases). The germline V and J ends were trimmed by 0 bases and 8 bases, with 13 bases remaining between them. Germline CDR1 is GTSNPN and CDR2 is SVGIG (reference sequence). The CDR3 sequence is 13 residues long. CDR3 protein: CAWSVRLGDGYTF. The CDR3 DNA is TGTGCCTGGAGTGTACGGTTGGGGGACGGCTACACCTTC.

The CDR3 reads CASSLDQGAVQPQHF. The CDR3 nucleotides are TGTGCCAGCAGCTTAGACCAGGGGGCGGTTCAGCCCCAGCATTTT. V gene TRBV7-2 combines with J gene TRBJ1-5, with 8 nucleotides matching TRBD1. The V and J ends lost 1 base and 6 bases, in that order; junction bases with no gene match: 5. CDR1 is SGHTA and CDR2 is FQGNSA in the germline V gene. There are 15 residues in the CDR3.

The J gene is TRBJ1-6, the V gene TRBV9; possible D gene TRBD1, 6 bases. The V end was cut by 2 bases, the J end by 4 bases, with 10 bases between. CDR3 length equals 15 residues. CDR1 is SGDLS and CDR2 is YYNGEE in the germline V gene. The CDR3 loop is CASSVGQLYNSPLHF. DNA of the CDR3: TGTGCCAGCAGCGTCGGACAGCTATATAATTCACCCCTCCACTTT.

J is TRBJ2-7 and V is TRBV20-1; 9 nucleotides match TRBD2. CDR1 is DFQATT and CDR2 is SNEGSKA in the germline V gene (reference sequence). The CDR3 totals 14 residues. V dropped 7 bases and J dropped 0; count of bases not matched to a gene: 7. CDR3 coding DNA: TGCAGTGTCCTCCTTAGCGGGAGCTCCTACGAGCAGTACTTC. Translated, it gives CSVLLSGSSYEQYF.

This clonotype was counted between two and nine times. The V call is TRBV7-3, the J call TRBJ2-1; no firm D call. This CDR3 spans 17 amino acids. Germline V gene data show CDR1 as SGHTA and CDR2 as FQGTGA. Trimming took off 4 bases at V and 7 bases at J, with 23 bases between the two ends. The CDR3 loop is CASSSSPPGSAFNEQFF. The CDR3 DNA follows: TGTGCCAGCAGCTCCTCTCCCCCCGGATCGGCTTTTAATGAGCAGTTCTTC.

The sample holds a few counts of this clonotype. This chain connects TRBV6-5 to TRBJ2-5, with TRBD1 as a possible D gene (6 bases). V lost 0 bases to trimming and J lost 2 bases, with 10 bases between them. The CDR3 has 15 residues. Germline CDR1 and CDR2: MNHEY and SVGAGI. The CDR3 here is CASSYSLTGQETQYF. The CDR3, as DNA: TGTGCCAGCAGTTACTCTTTGACAGGTCAAGAGACCCAGTACTTC.

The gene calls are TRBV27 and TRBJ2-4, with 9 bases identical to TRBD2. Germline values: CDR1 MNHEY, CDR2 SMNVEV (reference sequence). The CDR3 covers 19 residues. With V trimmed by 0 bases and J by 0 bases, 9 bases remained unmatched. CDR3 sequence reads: CASSLSLKREDGAKNIQYF. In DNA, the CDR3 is TGTGCCAGCAGTTTATCGCTAAAGCGGGAGGACGGAGCCAAAAACATTCAGTACTTC.

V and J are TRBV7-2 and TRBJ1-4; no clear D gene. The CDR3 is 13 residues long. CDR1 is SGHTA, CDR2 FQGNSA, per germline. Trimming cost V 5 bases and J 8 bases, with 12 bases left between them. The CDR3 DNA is TGTGCCAGCAGCGTATGGGGAGCAGAAAAACTGTTTTTT. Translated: CASSVWGAEKLFF. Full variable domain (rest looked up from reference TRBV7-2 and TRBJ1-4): GAGVSQSPSNKVTEKGKDVELRCDPISGHTALYWYRQSLGQGLEFLIYFQGNSAPDKSGLPSDRFSAERTGGSVSTLTIQRTQQEDSAVYLCASSVWGAEKLFFGSGTQLSVL.

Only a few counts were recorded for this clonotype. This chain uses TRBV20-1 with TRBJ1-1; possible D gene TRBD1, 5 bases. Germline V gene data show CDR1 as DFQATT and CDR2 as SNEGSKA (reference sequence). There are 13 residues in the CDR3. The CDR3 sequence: CSAVLGGDTEAFF. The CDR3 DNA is TGCAGCGCCGTATTAGGAGGGGACACTGAAGCTTTCTTT.

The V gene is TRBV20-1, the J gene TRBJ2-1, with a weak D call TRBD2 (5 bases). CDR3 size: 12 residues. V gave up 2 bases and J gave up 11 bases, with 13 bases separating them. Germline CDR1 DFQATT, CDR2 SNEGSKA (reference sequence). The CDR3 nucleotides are TGCAGTGCTAGACGTTCCGGACTCCAGCAGTTCTTC. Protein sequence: CSARRSGLQQFF.